This TCR beta chain was captured by sequencing in a study of post-analysis software for immune sequencing data. Overall study context: As for disease course, relapsing-remitting, secondary progressive and progressive-relapsing multiple sclerosis were all included. The study, taken as a whole, reports: When patients were compared with controls, a handful of TRBV segments were more frequent, TRBV5-6, TRBV5-1 and TRBV20-1 among them.

Points on this clonotype: The target antigen is unknown.

Each TCR beta cDNA library carried unique molecular identifiers. TCRdb re-called the PCR reads through MiXCR, storing one row per CDR3 protein. The sample lists a few hundred thousand distinct CDR3 sequences, 30% to 40% seen once, with 4.5% to 7.5% in the top ten. V lost 6 bases to trimming and J lost 6 bases, with 18 bases between them. The CDR3 runs 14 residues. In germline, CDR1 is SGHAT, CDR2 FQNNGV. Source material: blood. The chain couples TRBV11-2 to TRBJ2-7; D is tentatively TRBD1 or TRBD2 (6 bases each). The TCR comes from a girl aged 2-17 years with multiple sclerosis. CDR3 nucleotide sequence: TGTGCCAGCAGATACCCGGGGGCGAGGACCGAGCAGTACTTC. Amino acid sequence: CASRYPGARTEQYF.